This TCR beta chain comes out of a study of blood T cell repertoires in COVID-19. For the study at large: In each case, the material was cDNA or gDNA derived from T cells, B-cell-depleted T cells, or PBMCs.

This clone was observed once. The germline V gene has CDR1 MNHEY and CDR2 SVGAGI. Unmatched junction bases numbered 10, after V lost 8 bases and J lost 6 bases. There are 14 residues in the CDR3. Per the original data handling: It was from reference gene primer amplification that nucleated cell counts were estimated. Clones were read by immunoSEQ multiplex PCR, and TCRdb kept only the in-frame ones, dropping some. That table gives V, J and clone size, and the DNA gave D and trimming. Of about 82,000 clones in the sample, 80% are singletons; the top ten hold around 13%. The chain has TRBV6-5 and TRBJ1-5; 7 positions agree with TRBD1. Sequencing was done on a sample of peripheral blood. The origin of this receptor is a woman aged 40-49 years with active or convalescent COVID-19. The CDR3 coding sequence is TGTGCCAGCTCCCCGACAGGGCCGGCTCAGCCCCAGCATTTT. Encoded protein: CASSPTGPAQPQHF.